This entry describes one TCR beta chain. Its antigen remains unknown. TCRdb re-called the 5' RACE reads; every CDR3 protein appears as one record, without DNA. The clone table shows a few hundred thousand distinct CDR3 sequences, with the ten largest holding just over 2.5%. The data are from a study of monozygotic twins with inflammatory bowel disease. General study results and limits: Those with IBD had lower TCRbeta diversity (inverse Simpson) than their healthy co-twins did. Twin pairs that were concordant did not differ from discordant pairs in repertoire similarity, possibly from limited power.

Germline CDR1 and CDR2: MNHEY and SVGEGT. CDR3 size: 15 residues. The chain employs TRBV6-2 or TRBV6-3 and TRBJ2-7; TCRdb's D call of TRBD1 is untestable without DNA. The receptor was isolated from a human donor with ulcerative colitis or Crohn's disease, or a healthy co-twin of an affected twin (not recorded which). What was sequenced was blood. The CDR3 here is CASTTPRQGINEQYF.